A single sample is the source of the 31 T cell receptor beta chains below, sequenced in a study of brain T cells in children with intractable seizures (dated by TCRdb to about 2021). Libraries came from the immunoSEQ multiplex PCR assay. TCRdb provides this immuneACCESS table in a form limited to in-frame rearrangements. Some clones are lacking; in checked studies, under half of them reflect an unresolved V gene, and why the rest are absent is not known. Present in this sample are approximately 77,000 clones, about 92% of which were seen just once. 1.5% to 1.7% of the sample belongs to the ten largest clones. The label giving this sample's time point can be read as: resected brain tissue, or blood drawn just prior to surgery. The material was peripheral blood, obtained at surgery. These receptors all stem from a boy in the first two years of life with tuberous sclerosis and intractable seizures.

The rearrangement links TRBV18 to TRBJ1-2; TRBD1 is a possible D gene (5 bases). Germline-derived CDR1 and CDR2 are KGHSH and LQKENI. This CDR3 is built from 16 residues. V lost 4 bases and J 2 bases, leaving 17 bases between the germline ends. The CDR3 loop reads CASSLNSGTENYGYTF. CDR3 coding DNA: TGTGCCAGCTCACTGAATTCCGGGACGGAGAACTATGGCTACACCTTC.

V is TRBV18 and J is TRBJ2-1; D is tentatively TRBD1 or TRBD2 (5 bases each). Germline assignment: CDR1 KGHSH and CDR2 LQKENI. V gave up 0 bases and J gave up 4 bases, with 19 bases separating them. The CDR3 loop spans 18 amino acids. The CDR3 DNA reads TGTGCCAGCTCACCACCGAGGCCCCCAGGGCGCGGGTACAATGAGCAGTTCTTC. This gives the protein CASSPPRPPGRGYNEQFF.

The V call is TRBV28, the J call TRBJ2-1; D is perhaps TRBD1 (5 bases). This CDR3 comprises 14 residues. The germline V gene encodes CDR1 MDHEN and CDR2 SYDVKM. Trimming removed 6 bases from V and 10 bases from J, with 19 bases in between. DNA for the CDR3: TGTGCCAGCAGCCCGACAGTAATACCTTTCGAGCAGTTCTTC. This sequence encodes CASSPTVIPFEQFF.

J is TRBJ2-5 and V is TRBV12-5; TRBD1 might be the D (6 bases). V lost 2 bases to trimming and J lost 3 bases, with 10 bases between them. This CDR3 contains 14 residues. Germline assignment: CDR1 LGHNT and CDR2 FRNRAP. CDR3 coding DNA: TGTGCTAGTGGTTTGCCCTCAGGGGAAGAGACCCAGTACTTC. Its translation: CASGLPSGEETQYF.

The chain combines TRBV3-1 (or the pseudogene TRBV3-2) with TRBJ1-1; D not certain. The V end lost 0 bases, the J end lost 8 bases, and 7 bases lay between the germline ends. CDR3 length: 12 amino acids. In germline, CDR1 is LGHDT, CDR2 YNNKEL (reference sequence). CDR3 protein: CASSQDGKEAFF. The CDR3 DNA is TGTGCCAGCAGCCAAGATGGAAAGGAAGCTTTCTTT.

The V gene is TRBV3-1 (or the pseudogene TRBV3-2), the J gene TRBJ2-1, with 9 bases aligning to TRBD2. The CDR3 spans 16 residues. Germline CDR1 is LGHDT and CDR2 is YNNKEL (reference sequence). V gave up 2 bases and J gave up 2 bases; unmatched junction bases: 4. Here the CDR3 reads CASSQLTSGTYNEQFF. The CDR3 region has the DNA TGTGCCAGCAGCCAATTGACTAGCGGAACCTACAATGAGCAGTTCTTC.

Here the CDR3 DNA reads TGTGCCAGCAGTCCCGGACAGGGGAAGTCTTCACCCCTCCACTTT. Its translation: CASSPGQGKSSPLHF. The gene calls are TRBV6-5 and TRBJ1-6; 9 nucleotides line up with TRBD1. The CDR3 is 15 amino acids. Germline V gene lookup returns CDR1 MNHEY and CDR2 SVGAGI. Trimming cost V 5 bases and J 9 bases; bases outside gene matches: 8.

The J gene is TRBJ2-5, the V gene TRBV2; the D gene could be TRBD1 or TRBD2 (5 bases each). CDR3 length: 12 residues. Trimming cost V 6 bases and J 5 bases, with 10 bases left between them. CDR1 and CDR2 from the germline V gene are SNHLY and FYNNEI. The CDR3 sequence: CASRGEYETQYF. The CDR3 nucleotides read TGTGCCAGCAGGGGGGAGTATGAGACCCAGTACTTC.

This chain links TRBV11-3 with TRBJ2-1; D gene uncertain. The CDR3 totals 13 residues. V lost 7 bases to trimming and J lost 5 bases, with 12 bases between them. Germline CDR1 is SGHNT and CDR2 is YENEEA. The CDR3 nucleotides read TGTGCCAGCACCAAGGACGCGGACAATGAGCAGTTCTTC. Protein sequence: CASTKDADNEQFF.

The chain combines TRBV25-1 with TRBJ1-3, with 8 bases aligning to TRBD1. V lost 8 bases to trimming and J lost 4 bases; unmatched junction nucleotides: 7. This CDR3 is built from 14 residues. The germline CDR1 and CDR2 sequences are MGHDK and SYGVNS. Here the CDR3 reads CASVDRGGGNTIYF. The CDR3 bases are TGTGCCAGCGTAGACAGGGGCGGGGGAAACACCATATATTTT.

This chain connects TRBV24-1 to TRBJ2-1, with D possibly TRBD2 on 6 matching bases. The V end was cut by 3 bases, the J end by 3 bases, with 14 bases between. CDR1 is KGHDR, CDR2 SFDVKD, per germline. The CDR3 spans 16 residues. The DNA for the CDR3 is TGTGCCACCAGTGATCCCCGGGACTCCTACTACAATGAGCAGTTCTTC. Protein product: CATSDPRDSYYNEQFF.

V usage is TRBV24-1 and J usage is TRBJ1-2; D uncertain. This CDR3 region has 13 residues. Trimming left V 4 bases short and J 4 bases short, with 9 bases between. In germline, CDR1 is KGHDR, CDR2 SFDVKD. CDR3 coding DNA: TGTGCCACCAGTGACAAAACCACCTATGGCTACACCTTC. Translating it yields CATSDKTTYGYTF.

CDR3: CASRNLAGEFREQFF. The CDR3, as DNA: TGTGCCAGCAGGAACCTAGCGGGAGAGTTTCGGGAGCAGTTCTTC. This chain joins TRBV6-5 and TRBJ2-1; 10 bases map to TRBD2. CDR3 length equals 15 residues. V was pared by 6 bases and J by 10 bases, with 12 bases of the junction left unmatched. Germline CDR1 is MNHEY and CDR2 is SVGAGI.

This chain joins TRBV12-3 or TRBV12-4 and TRBJ2-5; D may be TRBD2 (5 bases). CDR3 size: 13 residues. V shed 7 bases and J shed 8 bases, with 17 bases lying between them. The CDR3 spells CASTGPPGVTQYF. CDR3 DNA sequence: TGTGCCAGCACCGGACCCCCCGGGGTTACCCAGTACTTC.

The rearrangement joins TRBV19 to TRBJ2-5; D is perhaps TRBD1 (5 bases). V shed 1 base and J shed 2 bases, with 17 bases lying between them. CDR3 length: 17 amino acids. CDR1 and CDR2 from the germline V gene are LNHDA and SQIVND (reference sequence). CDR3 in DNA: TGTGCCAGTAGTATAGCGACAGACCCCGACTGGCAAGAGACCCAGTACTTC. Protein sequence: CASSIATDPDWQETQYF.

This CDR3 reads CASSVGRTEAFF. CDR3 coding DNA: TGTGCCAGCAGTGTAGGGAGGACTGAAGCTTTCTTT. J is TRBJ1-1 and V is TRBV12-3 or TRBV12-4; D is unclear. Deletions cut 5 bases from V and 5 bases from J, with 9 bases between. This CDR3 comprises 12 residues.

The chain links TRBV5-1 to TRBJ1-1, with D hard to call. CDR3 length: 13 residues. The V end was cut by 0 bases, the J end by 0 bases, with 3 bases between. From germline, CDR1 is SGHRS and CDR2 YFSETQ. The chain's CDR3 is CASSLELNTEAFF. In nucleotides, the CDR3 is TGCGCCAGCAGCTTGGAGCTGAACACTGAAGCTTTCTTT.

DNA for the CDR3: TGTGCCAGCACCCCCGACCTAGCGGGTCACACCGGGGAGCTGTTTTTT. Translated: CASTPDLAGHTGELFF. The V call is TRBV5-4, the J call TRBJ2-2, with 8 bases identical to TRBD2. The junction had 10 bases not matched to a gene; V was cut back by 6 bases and J by 3 bases. Per germline, CDR1 SGHNT and CDR2 YYREEE (reference sequence). The CDR3 covers 16 residues.

V is TRBV2 and J is TRBJ2-3; D is unresolved. The CDR3 is made up of 12 amino acids. Germline V gene lookup returns CDR1 SNHLY and CDR2 FYNNEI. The V gene lost 7 bases and the J gene lost 4 bases, with 9 bases spanning the gap. CDR3 sequence: CASKKVPDTQYF. CDR3 nucleotide sequence: TGTGCCAGCAAAAAAGTCCCAGATACGCAGTATTTT.

The rearrangement uses TRBV6-5 and TRBJ1-4; D gene uncertain. This CDR3 is 11 amino acids long. Germline lookup yields CDR1 MNHEY and CDR2 SVGAGI. For the CDR3, the DNA is TGTGAGGATTTGTCTCCGGAAAAACTGTTTTTT. Encoded protein: CEDLSPEKLFF.

This clone was detected only a few times. The CDR3 region has the DNA TGTGCCAGCAGCTTGGAGGGGGCAATCTATGGCTACACCTTC. Amino acid sequence: CASSLEGAIYGYTF. The rearrangement uses TRBV7-9 and TRBJ1-2; TRBD1 matches at 7 bases. The CDR3 is 14 amino acids. V trimming: 3 bases; J trimming: 4 bases; junction bases outside the gene matches: 5. Germline V CDR1 and CDR2: SEHNR, FQNEAQ (reference sequence).

V is TRBV7-8 and J is TRBJ2-1; TRBD2 agrees at 9 bases. With 7 bases clipped from V and 9 bases from J, the junction kept 13 bases outside the gene matches. Germline loops: CDR1 SGHVS, CDR2 FQNEAQ. The CDR3 consists of 15 residues. CDR3 DNA: TGTGCCAGCACATCCCCTCGCGGGAGGGCCCCTGAGCAGTTCTTC. It is translated as CASTSPRGRAPEQFF.

The chain combines TRBV15 with TRBJ2-1, with D possibly matching TRBD1 (6 bases). Trimming stripped 0 bases from V and 2 bases from J, with 11 bases between. The CDR3 sequence is 16 residues long. From germline, CDR1 is LNHNV and CDR2 YYDKDF (reference sequence). CDR3 coding DNA: TGTGCCACCAGCAGAGAGGCCAGGGGAGCCTACAATGAGCAGTTCTTC. Translating gives CATSREARGAYNEQFF.

This clone was seen once. The chain employs TRBV15 and TRBJ2-1; D possibly uses TRBD1 or TRBD2 (6 bases each). CDR3 length equals 17 residues. Per the germline V gene, CDR1 is LNHNV and CDR2 is YYDKDF (reference sequence). Deletions cut 5 bases from V and 8 bases from J, with 25 bases between. The CDR3 reads CATSEPDGGPRGYEQFF. The CDR3 region has the DNA TGTGCCACCAGCGAGCCCGACGGGGGCCCAAGAGGGTATGAGCAGTTCTTC. Combining the CDR3 with reference TRBV15 and TRBJ2-1 gives the whole variable domain DAMVIQNPRYQVTQFGKPVTLSCSQTLNHNVMYWYQQKSSQAPKLLFHYYDKDFNNEADTPDNFQSRRPNTSFCFLDIRSPGLGDTAMYLCATSEPDGGPRGYEQFFGPGTRLTVL.

The chain combines TRBV30 with TRBJ2-3; D is unresolved. Germline-derived CDR1 and CDR2 are GTSNPN and SVGIG (reference sequence). The CDR3 extends over 12 amino acids. Deletions cut 1 base from V and 5 bases from J, with 7 bases between. The CDR3 spells CAWSAVGDTQYF. CDR3 nucleotides: TGTGCCTGGAGTGCGGTGGGAGATACGCAGTATTTT. Variable domain in full (rest from reference TRBV30 and TRBJ2-3): SQTIHQWPATLVQPVGSPLSLECTVEGTSNPNLYWYRQAAGRGLQLLFYSVGIGQISSEVPQNLSASRPQDRQFILSSKKLLLSDSGFYLCAWSAVGDTQYFGPGTRLTVL.

V and J are TRBV27 and TRBJ1-1; perhaps TRBD1 as D (5 bases). Germline V gives CDR1 MNHEY, CDR2 SMNVEV (reference sequence). The ends were cut back, 4 bases at V and 5 bases at J, with 17 bases in the middle. This CDR3 has 15 amino acids. This CDR3 reads CASSSLQGLGTEAFF. The CDR3, as DNA: TGTGCCAGCAGTTCACTTCAGGGTCTGGGGACTGAAGCTTTCTTT.

The chain links TRBV7-3 to TRBJ2-3, with D perhaps matching TRBD1 (6 bases). Germline V gene sequence: CDR1 SGHTA, CDR2 FQGTGA. CDR3 length: 13 amino acids. V lost 5 bases and J lost 1, with 7 bases in between. This CDR3 is CASSEGGTDTQYF. CDR3 in DNA: TGTGCCAGCAGCGAGGGGGGCACAGATACGCAGTATTTT.

The chain is built from TRBV19 and TRBJ1-1; D ambiguous. Per the germline V gene, CDR1 is LNHDA and CDR2 is SQIVND (reference sequence). V lost 9 bases and J lost 8, with 13 bases in between. This CDR3 has 11 amino acids. This chain's CDR3 is CASLKEGEAFF. The CDR3 nucleotides are TGTGCCAGCCTTAAGGAGGGAGAAGCTTTCTTT.

The chain has TRBV4-1 and TRBJ2-1; 12 bases agree with TRBD2. The CDR3 consists of 17 residues. V dropped 0 bases and J dropped 4; count of bases not matched to a gene: 4. CDR1 and CDR2 from the germline V gene are MGHRA and YSYEKL. CDR3 in amino acids: CASSQEWTSGVYNEQFF. The CDR3 DNA is TGCGCCAGCAGCCAAGAGTGGACTAGCGGGGTATACAATGAGCAGTTCTTC.

This chain uses TRBV5-5 with TRBJ2-7, with TRBD2 matching 14 bases. CDR1 and CDR2 (germline): SGHKS, YYEKEE (reference sequence). V shed 0 bases and J 5 bases; nucleotides not matched to a gene: 4. The CDR3 length is 16 residues. CDR3 nucleotide sequence: TGTGCCAGCAGCTTGGAATCGGGACTAGCGGGAGACGAGCAGTACTTC. Amino acids: CASSLESGLAGDEQYF. Full variable domain (outside the CDR3, taken from reference TRBV5-5 and TRBJ2-7): DAGVTQSPTHLIKTRGQQVTLRCSPISGHKSVSWYQQVLGQGPQFIFQYYEKEERGRGNFPDRFSARQFPNYSSELNVNALLLGDSALYLCASSLESGLAGDEQYFGPGTRLTVT.

This sequence joins TRBV19 and TRBJ1-3; D possibly corresponds to TRBD1 (5 bases). This CDR3 has 13 residues. In germline, CDR1 is LNHDA, CDR2 SQIVND (reference sequence). V dropped 7 bases and J dropped 8 bases, with 15 bases sitting between them. CDR3 loop: CASKGYPVDTIYF. DNA of the CDR3: TGTGCCAGTAAGGGGTACCCCGTGGACACCATATATTTT.